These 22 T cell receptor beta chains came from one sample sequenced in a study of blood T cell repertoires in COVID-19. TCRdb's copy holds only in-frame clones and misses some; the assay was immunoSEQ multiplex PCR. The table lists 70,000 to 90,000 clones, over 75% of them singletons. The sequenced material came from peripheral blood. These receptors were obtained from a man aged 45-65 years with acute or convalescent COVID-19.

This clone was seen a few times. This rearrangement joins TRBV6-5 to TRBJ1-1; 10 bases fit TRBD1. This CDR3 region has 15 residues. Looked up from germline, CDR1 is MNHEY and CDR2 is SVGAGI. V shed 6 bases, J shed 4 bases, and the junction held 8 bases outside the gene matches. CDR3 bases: TGTGCCAGCAGCCCGAGACAGGGGGCTAGCACTGAAGCTTTCTTT. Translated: CASSPRQGASTEAFF.

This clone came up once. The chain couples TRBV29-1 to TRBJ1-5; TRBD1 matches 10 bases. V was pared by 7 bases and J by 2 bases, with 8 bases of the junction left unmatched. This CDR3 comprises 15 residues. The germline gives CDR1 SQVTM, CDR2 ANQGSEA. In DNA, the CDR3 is TGCAGCGCGGCGACAGGGGGCGCGGGCAATCAGCCCCAGCATTTT. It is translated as CSAATGGAGNQPQHF. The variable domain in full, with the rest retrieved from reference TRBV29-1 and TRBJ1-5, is SAVISQKPSRDICQRGTSLTIQCQVDSQVTMMFWYRQQPGQSLTLIATANQGSEATYESGFVIDKFPISRPNLTFSTLTVSNMSPEDSSIYLCSAATGGAGNQPQHFGDGTRLSIL.

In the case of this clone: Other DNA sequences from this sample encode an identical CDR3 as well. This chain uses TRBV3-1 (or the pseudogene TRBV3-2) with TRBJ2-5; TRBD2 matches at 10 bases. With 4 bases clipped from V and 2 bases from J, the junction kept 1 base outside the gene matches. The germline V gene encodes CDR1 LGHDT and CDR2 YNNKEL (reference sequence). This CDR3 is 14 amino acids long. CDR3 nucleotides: TGTGCCAGCAGCCGGACTAGCGGACAAGAGACCCAGTACTTC. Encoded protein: CASSRTSGQETQYF.

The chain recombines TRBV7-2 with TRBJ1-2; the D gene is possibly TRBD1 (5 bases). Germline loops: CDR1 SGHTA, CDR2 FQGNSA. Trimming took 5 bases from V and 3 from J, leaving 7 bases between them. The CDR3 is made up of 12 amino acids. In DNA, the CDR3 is TGTGCCAGCAGCCGGGGGGACTATGGCTACACCTTC. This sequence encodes CASSRGDYGYTF.

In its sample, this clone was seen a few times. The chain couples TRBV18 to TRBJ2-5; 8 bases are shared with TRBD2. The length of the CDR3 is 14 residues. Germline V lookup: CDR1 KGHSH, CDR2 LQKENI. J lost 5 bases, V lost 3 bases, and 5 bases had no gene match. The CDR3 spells CASSPGGAPETQYF. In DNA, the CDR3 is TGTGCCAGCTCACCCGGGGGGGCCCCGGAGACCCAGTACTTC.

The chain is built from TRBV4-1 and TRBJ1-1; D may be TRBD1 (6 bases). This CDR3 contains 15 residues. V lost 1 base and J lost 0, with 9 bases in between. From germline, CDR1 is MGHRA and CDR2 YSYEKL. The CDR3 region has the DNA TGCGCCAGCAGCCAAGTGAGGGGGTTGAACACTGAAGCTTTCTTT. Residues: CASSQVRGLNTEAFF.

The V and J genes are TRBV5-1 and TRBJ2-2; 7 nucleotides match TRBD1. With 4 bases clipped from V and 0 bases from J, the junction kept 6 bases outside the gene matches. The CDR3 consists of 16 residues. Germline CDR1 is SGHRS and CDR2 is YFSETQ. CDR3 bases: TGCGCCAGCAGCGGGCGGACAGGAACGAACACCGGGGAGCTGTTTTTT. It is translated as CASSGRTGTNTGELFF.

Here the CDR3 reads CASSKVPGTFLHF. The CDR3 nucleotides read TGTGCCAGCAGCAAAGTGCCAGGGACATTCCTCCACTTT. The rearrangement uses TRBV21-1 and TRBJ1-6; the table names TRBD1, a call not compared with the DNA. TRBV21-1 is a documented pseudogene. This CDR3 is 13 amino acids long.

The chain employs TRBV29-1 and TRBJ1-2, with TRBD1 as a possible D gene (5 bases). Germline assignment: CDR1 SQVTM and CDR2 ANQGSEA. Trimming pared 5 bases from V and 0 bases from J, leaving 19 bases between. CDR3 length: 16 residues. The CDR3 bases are TGCAGCGTTTCAGAAACTCAGGGATGGGCTAACTATGGCTACACCTTC. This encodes CSVSETQGWANYGYTF. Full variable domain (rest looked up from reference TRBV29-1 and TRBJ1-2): SAVISQKPSRDICQRGTSLTIQCQVDSQVTMMFWYRQQPGQSLTLIATANQGSEATYESGFVIDKFPISRPNLTFSTLTVSNMSPEDSSIYLCSVSETQGWANYGYTFGSGTRLTVV.

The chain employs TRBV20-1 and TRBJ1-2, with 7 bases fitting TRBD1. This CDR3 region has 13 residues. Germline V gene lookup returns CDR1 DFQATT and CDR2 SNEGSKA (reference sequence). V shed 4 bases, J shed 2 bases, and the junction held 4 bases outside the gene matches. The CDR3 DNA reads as TGCAGTGCTACTGACAGGGCAAACTATGGCTACACCTTC. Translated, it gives CSATDRANYGYTF.

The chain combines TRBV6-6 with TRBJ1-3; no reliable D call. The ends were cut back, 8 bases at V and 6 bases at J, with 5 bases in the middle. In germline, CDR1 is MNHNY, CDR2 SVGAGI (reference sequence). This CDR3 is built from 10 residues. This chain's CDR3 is CASGPNTIYF. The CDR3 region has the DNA TGTGCCAGCGGGCCAAACACCATATATTTT.

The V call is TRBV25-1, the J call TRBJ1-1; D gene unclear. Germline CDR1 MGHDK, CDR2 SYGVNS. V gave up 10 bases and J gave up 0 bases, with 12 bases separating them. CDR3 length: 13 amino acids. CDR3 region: CATRWAMNTEAFF. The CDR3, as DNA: TGTGCCACCAGGTGGGCCATGAACACTGAAGCTTTCTTT.

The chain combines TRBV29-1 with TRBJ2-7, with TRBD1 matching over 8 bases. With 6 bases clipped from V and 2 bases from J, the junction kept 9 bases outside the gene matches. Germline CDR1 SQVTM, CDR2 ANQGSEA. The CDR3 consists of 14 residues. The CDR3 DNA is TGCAGCGTCCTGGACAGGGAAATTGCCTACGAGCAGTACTTC. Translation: CSVLDREIAYEQYF.

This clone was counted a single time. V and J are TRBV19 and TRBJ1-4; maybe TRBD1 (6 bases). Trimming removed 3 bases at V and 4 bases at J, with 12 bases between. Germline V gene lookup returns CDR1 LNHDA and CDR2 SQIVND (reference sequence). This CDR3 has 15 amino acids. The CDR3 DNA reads TGTGCCAGTAGTATGGCGGGGGCTGGTAATGAAAAACTGTTTTTT. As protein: CASSMAGAGNEKLFF.

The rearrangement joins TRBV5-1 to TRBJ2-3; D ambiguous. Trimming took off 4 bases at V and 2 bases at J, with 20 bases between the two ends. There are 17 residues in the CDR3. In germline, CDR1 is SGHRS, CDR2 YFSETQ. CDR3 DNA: TGCGCCAGCAGCGACGCGGTCCGTAGATACTACACAGATACGCAGTATTTT. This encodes CASSDAVRRYYTDTQYF.

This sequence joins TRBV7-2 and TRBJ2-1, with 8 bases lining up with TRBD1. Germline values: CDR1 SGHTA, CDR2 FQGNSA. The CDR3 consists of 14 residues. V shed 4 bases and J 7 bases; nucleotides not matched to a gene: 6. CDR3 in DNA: TGTGCCAGCAGCTCCCCCAGGGGGCGAAATGAGCAGTTCTTC. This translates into CASSSPRGRNEQFF.

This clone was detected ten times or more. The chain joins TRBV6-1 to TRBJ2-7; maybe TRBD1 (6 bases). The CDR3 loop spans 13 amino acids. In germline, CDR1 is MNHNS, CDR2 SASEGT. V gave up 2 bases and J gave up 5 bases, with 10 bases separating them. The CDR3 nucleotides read TGTGCCAGCAGTGAAAACAGGGACCACGAGCAGTACTTC. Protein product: CASSENRDHEQYF.

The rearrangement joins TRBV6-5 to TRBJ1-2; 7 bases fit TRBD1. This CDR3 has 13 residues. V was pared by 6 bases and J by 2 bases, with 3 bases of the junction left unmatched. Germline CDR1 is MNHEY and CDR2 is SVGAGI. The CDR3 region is CASSPTGNYGYTF. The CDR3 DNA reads TGTGCCAGCAGCCCGACAGGGAACTATGGCTACACCTTC.

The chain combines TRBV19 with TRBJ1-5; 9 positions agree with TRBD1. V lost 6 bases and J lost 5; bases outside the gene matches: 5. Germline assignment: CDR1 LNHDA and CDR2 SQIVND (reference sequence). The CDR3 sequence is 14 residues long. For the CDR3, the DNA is TGTGCCAGTAGAGGGACAGGGAACGATCAGCCCCAGCATTTT. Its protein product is CASRGTGNDQPQHF.

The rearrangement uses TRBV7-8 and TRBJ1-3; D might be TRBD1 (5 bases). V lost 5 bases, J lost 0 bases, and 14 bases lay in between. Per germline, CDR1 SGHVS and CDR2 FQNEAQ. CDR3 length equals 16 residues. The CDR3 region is CASSEQGAVSGNTIYF. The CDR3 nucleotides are TGTGCCAGCAGCGAGCAAGGGGCCGTCTCTGGAAACACCATATATTTT.

The CDR3 coding sequence is TGTGCCAGCAGTGATGAGGCAGCAAAGAAAGCTTTCTTT. It translates to CASSDEAAKKAFF. The chain recombines TRBV2 with TRBJ1-1; D ambiguous. Trimming pared 3 bases from V and 9 bases from J, leaving 14 bases between. This CDR3 is 13 amino acids long. Germline V gene sequence: CDR1 SNHLY, CDR2 FYNNEI.

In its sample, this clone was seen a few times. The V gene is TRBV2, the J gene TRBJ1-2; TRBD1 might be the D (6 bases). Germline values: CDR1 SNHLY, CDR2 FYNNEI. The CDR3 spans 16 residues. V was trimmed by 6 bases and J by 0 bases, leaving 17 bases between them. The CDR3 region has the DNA TGTGCCAGCAGCGAAACCCGGGGGGCTTCTAACTATGGCTACACCTTC. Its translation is CASSETRGASNYGYTF.